The next 23 T cell receptor beta chains were all read from a single sample in a study of CD8+CD57+ T cells in acquired aplastic anemia. Those patients picked for sequencing had displayed CD8+CD57+ cell expansion on flow cytometry. TCR beta VDJ combinations and CDR3 sequences were profiled from genomic DNA. TCRdb itself ran the reads through MiXCR, one entry per CDR3 protein. The data show 260,000 or so distinct CDR3 sequences, with around 43% seen just once and 7.8% held by the top ten. Sequenced sample: sorted CD4+, CD8+, or CD8+CD57+ T cells (not recorded which) from PBMCs. All receptors derive from a human donor with aplastic anemia.

A few counts support this clonotype. Its ends do not fully match the called genes, so a read error is possible. This rearrangement joins TRBV7-3 to TRBJ1-1, with D tentatively TRBD1 (5 bases). Germline V CDR1 and CDR2: SGHTA, FQGTGA. This CDR3 has 15 residues. The CDR3 DNA is TGCGCCAGCAGGCGAACAAGGACACCGGACACTGAAGCTTTCTTT. It encodes CASRRTRTPDTEAFF.

The table lists this clonotype with many counts. The chain employs TRBV6-6 and TRBJ2-7; D perhaps matches TRBD1 (7 bases). The germline CDR1 and CDR2 sequences are MNHNY and SVGAGI (reference sequence). Trimming stripped 5 bases from V and 1 base from J, with 15 bases between. The CDR3 contains 15 residues. CDR3 nucleotides: TGTGCCAGCAGTCCGCGGGGACAGCTGTCCTACGAGCAGTACTTC. This gives the protein CASSPRGQLSYEQYF.

This chain links TRBV25-1 with TRBJ2-3; TRBD2 might be the D (7 bases). Deletions cut 3 bases from V and 4 bases from J, with 14 bases between. Germline values: CDR1 MGHDK, CDR2 SYGVNS. The CDR3 contains 15 residues. The CDR3 protein is CASSDRRGGADTQYF. CDR3 nucleotides: TGTGCCAGCAGTGATCGAAGGGGGGGAGCAGATACGCAGTATTTT.

The table lists this clonotype with many counts. V and J are TRBV7-6 and TRBJ1-3; possible D gene TRBD1, 6 bases. Trimming cost V 3 bases and J 3 bases, with 12 bases left between them. Per the germline V gene, CDR1 is SGHVS and CDR2 is FNYEAQ. The CDR3 covers 15 residues. The CDR3, as DNA: TGTGCCAGCAGCTTTTCGTCAGGGGATGGAAACACCATATATTTT. Amino acid sequence: CASSFSSGDGNTIYF.

This chain uses TRBV30 with TRBJ1-6, with D perhaps matching TRBD1 (6 bases). This CDR3 is 15 amino acids long. The germline V gene has CDR1 GTSNPN and CDR2 SVGIG (reference sequence). V was pared by 2 bases and J by 2 bases, with 10 bases between. Here the CDR3 DNA reads TGTGCCTGGAGTCCAACAGGGACCTATAATTCACCCCTCCACTTT. Amino acids: CAWSPTGTYNSPLHF. The full variable domain, rest sourced from reference TRBV30 and TRBJ1-6, is SQTIHQWPATLVQPVGSPLSLECTVEGTSNPNLYWYRQAAGRGLQLLFYSVGIGQISSEVPQNLSASRPQDRQFILSSKKLLLSDSGFYLCAWSPTGTYNSPLHFGNGTRLTVT.

To note about this clonotype: The junction departs from germline at one end; a sequencing error may be responsible. V gene TRBV10-2 combines with J gene TRBJ1-1, with a weak D call TRBD1 (6 bases). Germline V gene data show CDR1 as WSHSY and CDR2 as SAAADI. The CDR3 is 12 amino acids. The CDR3 protein is CASSERQAEALF. The CDR3 coding sequence is TGCGCCAGCAGTGAGAGACAGGCTGAAGCTCTCTTT.

This clonotype was seen a handful of times. The chain carries TRBV19 and TRBJ2-2, with D unclear. Germline V CDR1 and CDR2: LNHDA, SQIVND (reference sequence). The CDR3 has 13 residues. V was clipped by 8 bases and J by 7 bases, with 14 bases between them. CDR3 sequence (DNA): TGTGCCAGTGAGAAGATGCAGAACGGGGAGCTGTTTTTT. This gives the protein CASEKMQNGELFF. Variable domain in full (rest from reference TRBV19 and TRBJ2-2): DGGITQSPKYLFRKEGQNVTLSCEQNLNHDAMYWYRQDPGQGLRLIYYSQIVNDFQKGDIAEGYSVSREKKESFPLTVTSAQKNPTAFYLCASEKMQNGELFFGEGSRLTVL.

Only one count was recorded for this clonotype. J is TRBJ2-3 and V is TRBV15; unclear D gene. Germline loops: CDR1 LNHNV, CDR2 YYDKDF (reference sequence). This CDR3 has 13 residues. Trimming stripped 3 bases from V and 4 bases from J, with 8 bases between. In DNA form, the CDR3 reads TGTGCCACCAGCAGTCCTATGGCAGATACGCAGTATTTT. The encoded protein is CATSSPMADTQYF.

This clonotype was recorded a few times. The chain couples TRBV3-1 to TRBJ2-1, with 12 positions matching TRBD2. V trimming: 0 bases; J trimming: 3 bases; junction bases outside the gene matches: 6. This CDR3 is built from 18 residues. The V gene's germline CDR1 is LGHDT and CDR2 YNNKEL (reference sequence). CDR3 loop: CASSQEVSTSGGYNEQFF. CDR3 nucleotide sequence: TGTGCCAGCAGCCAAGAGGTATCGACTAGCGGGGGCTACAATGAGCAGTTCTTC.

The chain uses TRBV12-5 and TRBJ2-7; no definite D call. V gave up 6 bases and J gave up 2 bases, with 23 bases separating them. Germline V CDR1 and CDR2: LGHNT, FRNRAP. The CDR3 spans 17 residues. The CDR3 loop reads CASGLNQRLFYAYEQYF. The CDR3 nucleotides read TGTGCTAGTGGCCTTAATCAACGACTCTTTTATGCCTACGAGCAGTACTTC.

In its sample, this clonotype was seen a few times. The V gene is TRBV3-1, the J gene TRBJ1-1; D uncertain. The germline CDR1 and CDR2 sequences are LGHDT and YNNKEL (reference sequence). The CDR3 runs to 13 residues. With 4 bases removed from V and 1 base from J, the gap between germline ends came to 7 bases. The CDR3 sequence: CASSPNKNTEAFF. The DNA of the CDR3 is TGTGCCAGCAGCCCAAACAAGAACACTGAAGCTTTCTTT.

This clonotype has just a few counts. An end of the junction does not agree with germline; a read error may underlie this. The V gene is TRBV9, the J gene TRBJ1-3; no definite D call. The germline V gene encodes CDR1 SGDLS and CDR2 YYNGEE. This CDR3 is built from 14 residues. The CDR3 nucleotides are TGTGTCAGCAGCTTAAGTGGTGCTGGAAACACCATATATTTT. The encoded protein is CVSSLSGAGNTIYF.

This chain uses TRBV10-3 with TRBJ2-7; D is uncertain. Between the trimmed V and J ends, which lost 5 bases and 4 bases, there was a span of 6 bases. Germline CDR1 ENHRY, CDR2 SYGVKD. The CDR3 is 11 residues long. The DNA for the CDR3 is TGTGCCATCAGTACGAATTACGAGCAGTACTTC. This sequence encodes CAISTNYEQYF.

This clonotype was detected ten times or more. V and J are TRBV7-9 and TRBJ2-1, with TRBD2 matching over 15 bases. There are 15 residues in the CDR3. The junction had 8 bases not matched to a gene; V was cut back by 8 bases and J by 9 bases. Germline loops: CDR1 SEHNR, CDR2 FQNEAQ (reference sequence). CDR3 region: CASGPGTSGRSEQFF. The CDR3 DNA follows: TGTGCCAGCGGGCCCGGGACTAGCGGGAGGAGTGAGCAGTTCTTC. The variable domain in full, with the rest retrieved from reference TRBV7-9 and TRBJ2-1, is DTGVSQNPRHKITKRGQNVTFRCDPISEHNRLYWYRQTLGQGPEFLTYFQNEAQLEKSRLLSDRFSAERPKGSFSTLEIQRTEQGDSAMYLCASGPGTSGRSEQFFGPGTRLTVL.

This clonotype was counted ten times or more. The chain carries TRBV7-8 and TRBJ1-2; the D gene is possibly TRBD1 (5 bases). The germline V gene has CDR1 SGHVS and CDR2 FQNEAQ. CDR3 length: 13 amino acids. Trimming cost V 5 bases and J 1 base, with 8 bases left between them. The CDR3: CASSVGDNYGYTF. DNA for the CDR3: TGTGCCAGCAGCGTGGGGGATAACTATGGCTACACCTTC. The full variable domain, completed using reference TRBV7-8 and TRBJ1-2, is GAGVSQSPRYKVAKRGQDVALRCDPISGHVSLFWYQQALGQGPEFLTYFQNEAQLDKSGLPSDRFFAERPEGSVSTLKIQRTQQEDSAVYLCASSVGDNYGYTFGSGTRLTVV.

The rearrangement uses TRBV15 and TRBJ2-7; a weak D match, TRBD1 (5 bases). Germline V gives CDR1 LNHNV, CDR2 YYDKDF (reference sequence). The CDR3 loop spans 12 amino acids. Between the trimmed V and J ends, which lost 3 bases and 5 bases, there was a span of 8 bases. CDR3 in DNA: TGTGCCACCAGCAGCGGACAAGACGAGCAGTACGTC. This codes for CATSSGQDEQYV.

This clonotype was detected ten times or more. This chain uses TRBV9 with TRBJ1-2; possible D gene TRBD1, 5 bases. The CDR3 length is 14 residues. Germline CDR1 and CDR2: SGDLS and YYNGEE. V shed 3 bases and J shed 7 bases, with 16 bases lying between them. CDR3 sequence reads: CASSGGGSGGGYTF. The CDR3 nucleotides are TGTGCCAGCAGCGGGGGGGGGTCAGGAGGTGGCTACACCTTC.

On this clonotype itself: A much larger clone sits a single nucleotide away, making a read error possible. The CDR3 DNA sequence: TGTGCCAGCAGTTGCTCGGTAAGGGACGATGAGACCCAGTACTTC. Amino acids: CASSCSVRDDETQYF. The rearrangement links TRBV6-6 to TRBJ2-5; either TRBD1 or TRBD2 may supply D (5 bases each). The CDR3 spans 15 residues. In germline, CDR1 is MNHNY, CDR2 SVGAGI (reference sequence). V lost 4 bases to trimming and J lost 5 bases, with 17 bases between them.

At least ten counts were recorded for this clonotype. The chain uses TRBV7-9 and TRBJ2-2; D possibly uses TRBD1 or TRBD2 (6 bases each). Trimming took 4 bases from V and 0 from J, leaving 12 bases between them. The CDR3 covers 16 residues. Per the germline V gene, CDR1 is SEHNR and CDR2 is FQNEAQ (reference sequence). CDR3 coding DNA: TGTGCCAGCAGCTACACAGGGAGGACGAACACCGGGGAGCTGTTTTTT. As protein: CASSYTGRTNTGELFF.

This clonotype was detected ten times or more. The chain recombines TRBV19 with TRBJ2-7; D remains ambiguous. In germline, CDR1 is LNHDA, CDR2 SQIVND (reference sequence). CDR3 size: 14 residues. V was cut by 3 bases and J by 7 bases, with 16 bases left in between. CDR3 residues: CASSIKFGSREQYF. The CDR3 region has the DNA TGTGCCAGTAGTATTAAGTTCGGGTCGCGGGAGCAGTACTTC.

This chain uses TRBV20-1 with TRBJ2-7; 9 bases match TRBD1. Trimming took 1 base from V and 3 from J; bases not matched to a gene: 1. Germline lookup yields CDR1 DFQATT and CDR2 SNEGSKA (reference sequence). This CDR3 is built from 13 residues. The CDR3 loop is CSARGTGVYEQYF. The CDR3 DNA reads as TGCAGTGCTAGAGGGACAGGGGTCTACGAGCAGTACTTC.

The chain uses TRBV27 and TRBJ1-1; the D gene is possibly TRBD1 (5 bases). The germline CDR1 and CDR2 sequences are MNHEY and SMNVEV (reference sequence). CDR3 length: 14 residues. Trimming left V 0 bases short and J 4 bases short, with 9 bases between. CDR3: CASSLSQGSTEAFF. In DNA form, the CDR3 reads TGTGCCAGCAGTTTATCGCAGGGAAGCACTGAAGCTTTCTTT.

This clonotype has ten or more counts. J is TRBJ2-7 and V is TRBV7-9, with TRBD2 identical over 9 bases. J gave up 4 bases and V 6 bases, and 7 bases lay outside the gene matches. Germline lookup yields CDR1 SEHNR and CDR2 FQNEAQ (reference sequence). The CDR3 sequence is 14 residues long. The CDR3 loop reads CASRASSGDYEQYF. The CDR3 DNA reads TGTGCCAGCAGGGCCTCTAGCGGGGATTACGAGCAGTACTTC.